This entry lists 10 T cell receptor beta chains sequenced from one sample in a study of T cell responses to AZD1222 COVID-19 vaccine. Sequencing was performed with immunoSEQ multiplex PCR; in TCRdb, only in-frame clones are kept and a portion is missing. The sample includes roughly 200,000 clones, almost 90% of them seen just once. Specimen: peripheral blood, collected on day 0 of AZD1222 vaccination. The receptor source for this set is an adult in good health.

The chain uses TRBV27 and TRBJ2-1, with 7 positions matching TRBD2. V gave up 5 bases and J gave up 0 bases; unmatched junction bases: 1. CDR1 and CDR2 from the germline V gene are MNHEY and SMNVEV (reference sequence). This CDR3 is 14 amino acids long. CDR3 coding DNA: TGTGCCAGCAGTACGGGGGGCTCCTACAATGAGCAGTTCTTC. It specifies CASSTGGSYNEQFF.

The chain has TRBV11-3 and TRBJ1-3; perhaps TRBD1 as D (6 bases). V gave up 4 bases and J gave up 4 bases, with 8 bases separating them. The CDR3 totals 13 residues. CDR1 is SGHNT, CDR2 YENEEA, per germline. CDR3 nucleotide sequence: TGTGCCAGCAGCTCAGGGGACGGAAACACCATATATTTT. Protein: CASSSGDGNTIYF. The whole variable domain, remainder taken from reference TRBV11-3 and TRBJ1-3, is EAGVVQSPRYKIIEKKQPVAFWCNPISGHNTLYWYLQNLGQGPELLIRYENEEAVDDSQLPKDRFSAERLKGVDSTLKIQPAELGDSAVYLCASSSGDGNTIYFGEGSWLTVV.

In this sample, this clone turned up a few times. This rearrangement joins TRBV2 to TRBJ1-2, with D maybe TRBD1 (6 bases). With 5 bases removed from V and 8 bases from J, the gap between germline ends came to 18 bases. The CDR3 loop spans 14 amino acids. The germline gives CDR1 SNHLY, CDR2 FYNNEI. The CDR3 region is CASSYRFAQGGYTF. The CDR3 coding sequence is TGTGCCAGCAGTTACAGGTTCGCCCAGGGGGGCTACACCTTC.

CDR3: CASSLEGGLRTEAFF. The CDR3 DNA follows: TGCGCCAGCAGCTTGGAGGGAGGGTTGCGGACTGAAGCTTTCTTT. The chain carries TRBV5-1 and TRBJ1-1, with D hard to call. CDR1 and CDR2 from the germline V gene are SGHRS and YFSETQ. V dropped 0 bases and J dropped 5 bases, with 14 bases sitting between them. This CDR3 region has 15 residues.

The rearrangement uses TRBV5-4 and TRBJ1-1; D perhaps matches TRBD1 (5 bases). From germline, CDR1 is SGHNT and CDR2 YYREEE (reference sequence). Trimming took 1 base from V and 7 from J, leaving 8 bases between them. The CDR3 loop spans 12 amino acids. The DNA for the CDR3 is TGTGCCAGCAGCTTGTCCCAGGGTGAAGCTTTCTTT. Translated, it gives CASSLSQGEAFF.

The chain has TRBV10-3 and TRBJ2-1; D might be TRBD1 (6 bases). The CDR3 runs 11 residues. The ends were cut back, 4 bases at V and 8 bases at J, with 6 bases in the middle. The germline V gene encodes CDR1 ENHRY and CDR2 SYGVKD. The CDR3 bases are TGTGCCATCAGTGGGGGGCATGAGCAGTTCTTC. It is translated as CAISGGHEQFF.

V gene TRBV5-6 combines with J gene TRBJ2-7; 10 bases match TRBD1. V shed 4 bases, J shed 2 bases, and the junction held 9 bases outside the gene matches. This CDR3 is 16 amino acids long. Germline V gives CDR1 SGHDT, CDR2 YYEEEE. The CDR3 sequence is CASSPHVGTGAYEQYF. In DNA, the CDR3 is TGTGCCAGCAGCCCCCACGTCGGGACAGGGGCCTACGAGCAGTACTTC.

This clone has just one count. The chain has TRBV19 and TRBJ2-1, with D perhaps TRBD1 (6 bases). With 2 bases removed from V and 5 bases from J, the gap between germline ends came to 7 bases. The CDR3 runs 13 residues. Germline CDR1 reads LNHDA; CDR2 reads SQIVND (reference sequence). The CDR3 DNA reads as TGTGCCAGTAGTATACAGGGGAACAATGAGCAGTTCTTC. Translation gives CASSIQGNNEQFF.

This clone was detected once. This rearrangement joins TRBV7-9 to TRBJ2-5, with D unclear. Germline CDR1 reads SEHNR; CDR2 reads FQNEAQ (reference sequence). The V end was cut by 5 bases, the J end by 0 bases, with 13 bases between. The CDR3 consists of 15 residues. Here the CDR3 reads CASSQVRTDQETQYF. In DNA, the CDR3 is TGTGCCAGCAGCCAAGTCAGGACGGACCAAGAGACCCAGTACTTC.

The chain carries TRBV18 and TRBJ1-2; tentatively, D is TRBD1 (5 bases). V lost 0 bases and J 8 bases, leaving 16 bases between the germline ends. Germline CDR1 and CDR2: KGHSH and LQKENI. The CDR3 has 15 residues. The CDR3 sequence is CASSPPNPGPGGYTF. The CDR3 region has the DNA TGTGCCAGCTCACCACCGAACCCGGGGCCCGGCGGCTACACCTTC. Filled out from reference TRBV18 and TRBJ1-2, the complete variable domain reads NAGVMQNPRHLVRRRGQEARLRCSPMKGHSHVYWYRQLPEEGLKFMVYLQKENIIDESGMPKERFSAEFPKEGPSILRIQQVVRGDSAAYFCASSPPNPGPGGYTFGSGTRLTVV.